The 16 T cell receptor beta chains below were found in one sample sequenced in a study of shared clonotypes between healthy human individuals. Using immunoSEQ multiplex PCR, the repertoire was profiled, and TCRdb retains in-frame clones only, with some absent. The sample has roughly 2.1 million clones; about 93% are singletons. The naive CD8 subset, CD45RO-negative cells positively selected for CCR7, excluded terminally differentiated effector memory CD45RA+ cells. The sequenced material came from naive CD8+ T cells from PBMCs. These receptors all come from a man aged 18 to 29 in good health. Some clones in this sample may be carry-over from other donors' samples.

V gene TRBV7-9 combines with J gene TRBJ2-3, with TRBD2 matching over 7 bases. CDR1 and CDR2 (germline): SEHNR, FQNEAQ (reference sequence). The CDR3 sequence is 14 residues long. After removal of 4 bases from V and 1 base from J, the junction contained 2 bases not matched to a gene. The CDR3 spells CASSSSGRTDTQYF. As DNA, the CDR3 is TGTGCCAGCAGCTCTAGCGGACGCACAGATACGCAGTATTTT.

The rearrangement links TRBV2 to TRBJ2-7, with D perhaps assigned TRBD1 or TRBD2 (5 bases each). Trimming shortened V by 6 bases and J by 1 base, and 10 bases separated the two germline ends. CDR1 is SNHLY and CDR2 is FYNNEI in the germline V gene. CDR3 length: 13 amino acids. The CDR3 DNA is TGTGCCAGCAGCGGGGACCGTTCCTACGAGCAGTACTTC. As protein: CASSGDRSYEQYF.

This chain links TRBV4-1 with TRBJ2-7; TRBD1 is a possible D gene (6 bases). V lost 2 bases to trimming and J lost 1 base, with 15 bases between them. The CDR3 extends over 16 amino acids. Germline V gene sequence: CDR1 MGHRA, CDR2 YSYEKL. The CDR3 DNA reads TGCGCCAGCAGCCAACAACCGGGACACCCATCCTACGAGCAGTACTTC. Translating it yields CASSQQPGHPSYEQYF.

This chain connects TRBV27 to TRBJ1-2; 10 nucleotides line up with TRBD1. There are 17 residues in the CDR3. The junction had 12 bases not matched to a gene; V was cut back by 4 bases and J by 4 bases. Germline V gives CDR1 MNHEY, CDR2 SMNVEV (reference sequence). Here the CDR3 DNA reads TGTGCCAGCAGTTCCCGAGGAGGACAGGGGGGCCTCTATGGCTACACCTTC. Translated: CASSSRGGQGGLYGYTF.

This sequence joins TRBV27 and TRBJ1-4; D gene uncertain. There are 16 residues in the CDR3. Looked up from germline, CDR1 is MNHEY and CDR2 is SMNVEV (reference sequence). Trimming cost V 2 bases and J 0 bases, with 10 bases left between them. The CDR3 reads CASSLRFGTTNEKLFF. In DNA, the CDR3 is TGTGCCAGCAGTTTACGTTTCGGAACAACTAATGAAAAACTGTTTTTT.

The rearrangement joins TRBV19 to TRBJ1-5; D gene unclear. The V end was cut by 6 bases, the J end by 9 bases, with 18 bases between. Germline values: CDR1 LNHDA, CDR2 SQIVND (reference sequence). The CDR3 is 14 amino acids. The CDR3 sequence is CASRVTASSVPQHF. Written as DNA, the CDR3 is TGTGCCAGTAGAGTTACGGCGTCTTCGGTGCCCCAGCATTTT.

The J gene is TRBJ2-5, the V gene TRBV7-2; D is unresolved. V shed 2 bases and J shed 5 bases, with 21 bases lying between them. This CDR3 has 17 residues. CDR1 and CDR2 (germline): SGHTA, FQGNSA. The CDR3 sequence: CASSLQPENLVAETQYF. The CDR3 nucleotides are TGTGCCAGCAGCTTACAGCCAGAGAATCTTGTGGCCGAGACCCAGTACTTC.

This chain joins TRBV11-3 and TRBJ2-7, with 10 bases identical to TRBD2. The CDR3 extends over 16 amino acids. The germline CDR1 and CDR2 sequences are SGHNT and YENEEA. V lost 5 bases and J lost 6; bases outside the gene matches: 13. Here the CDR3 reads CASSASALAGVTEQYF. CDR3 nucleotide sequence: TGTGCCAGCAGCGCCTCTGCCCTAGCGGGAGTTACCGAGCAGTACTTC.

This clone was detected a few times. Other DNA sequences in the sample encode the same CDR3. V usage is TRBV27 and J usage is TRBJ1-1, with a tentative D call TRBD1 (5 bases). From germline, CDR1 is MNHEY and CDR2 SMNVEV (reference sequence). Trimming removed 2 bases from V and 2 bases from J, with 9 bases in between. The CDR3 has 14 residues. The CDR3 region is CASSLIGANTEAFF. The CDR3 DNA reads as TGTGCCAGCAGTTTAATAGGGGCAAACACTGAAGCTTTCTTT.

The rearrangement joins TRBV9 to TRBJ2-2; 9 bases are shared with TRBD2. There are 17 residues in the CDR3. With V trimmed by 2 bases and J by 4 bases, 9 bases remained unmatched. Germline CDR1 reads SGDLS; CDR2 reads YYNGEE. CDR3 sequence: CASSVSVAGEGTGELFF. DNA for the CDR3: TGTGCCAGCAGCGTCTCCGTAGCGGGAGAGGGCACCGGGGAGCTGTTTTTT.

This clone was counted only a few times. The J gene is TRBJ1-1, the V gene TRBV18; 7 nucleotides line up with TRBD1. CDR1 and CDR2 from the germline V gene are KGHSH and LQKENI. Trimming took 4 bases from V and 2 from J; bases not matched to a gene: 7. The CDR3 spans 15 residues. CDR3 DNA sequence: TGTGCCAGCTCACTAAACAGGGGACCCAACACTGAAGCTTTCTTT. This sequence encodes CASSLNRGPNTEAFF. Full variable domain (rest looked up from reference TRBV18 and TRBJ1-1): NAGVMQNPRHLVRRRGQEARLRCSPMKGHSHVYWYRQLPEEGLKFMVYLQKENIIDESGMPKERFSAEFPKEGPSILRIQQVVRGDSAAYFCASSLNRGPNTEAFFGQGTRLTVV.

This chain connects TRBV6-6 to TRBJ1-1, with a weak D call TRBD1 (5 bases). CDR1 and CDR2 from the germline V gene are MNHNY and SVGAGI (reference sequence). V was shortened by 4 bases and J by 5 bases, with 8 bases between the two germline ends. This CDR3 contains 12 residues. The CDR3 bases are TGTGCCAGCAGTTTGGGGCCAACTGAAGCTTTCTTT. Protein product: CASSLGPTEAFF.

CDR3 in DNA: TGTGCCACCAGCAGAGATAGGGTCAGCTCCTACGAGCAGTACTTC. Protein: CATSRDRVSSYEQYF. V and J are TRBV15 and TRBJ2-7; D gene uncertain. This CDR3 region has 15 residues. Germline CDR1 LNHNV, CDR2 YYDKDF (reference sequence). V was pared by 0 bases and J by 0 bases, with 9 bases between.

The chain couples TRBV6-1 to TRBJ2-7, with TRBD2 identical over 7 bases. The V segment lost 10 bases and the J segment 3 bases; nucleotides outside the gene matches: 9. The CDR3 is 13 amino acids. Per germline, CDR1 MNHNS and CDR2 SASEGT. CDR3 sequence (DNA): TGTGCCACCCCCACGGGGGAGGGCTACGAGCAGTACTTC. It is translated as CATPTGEGYEQYF.

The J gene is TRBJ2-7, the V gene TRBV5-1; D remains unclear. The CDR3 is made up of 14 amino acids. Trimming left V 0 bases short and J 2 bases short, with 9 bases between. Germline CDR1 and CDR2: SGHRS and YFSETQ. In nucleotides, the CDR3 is TGCGCCAGCAGCTTGGTAAAACACCCCTACGAGCAGTACTTC. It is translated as CASSLVKHPYEQYF. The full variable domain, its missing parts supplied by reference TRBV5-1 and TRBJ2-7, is KAGVTQTPRYLIKTRGQQVTLSCSPISGHRSVSWYQQTPGQGLQFLFEYFSETQRNKGNFPGRFSGRQFSNSRSEMNVSTLELGDSALYLCASSLVKHPYEQYFGPGTRLTVT.

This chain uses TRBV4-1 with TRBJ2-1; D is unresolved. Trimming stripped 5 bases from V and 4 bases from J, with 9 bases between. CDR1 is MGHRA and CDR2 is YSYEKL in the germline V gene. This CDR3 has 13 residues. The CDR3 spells CASSTAGYNEQFF. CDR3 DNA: TGCGCCAGCAGCACTGCCGGGTACAATGAGCAGTTCTTC.